This T cell receptor (beta chain) came from a study of tumor and adjacent non-tumor tissue in lung cancer. Turning to the study itself: The patients, approximately 9 men and five or six women, were roughly 30 to 85 with stage I to III disease. The study's findings and limits: Top 100 clones took a larger repertoire share in normal lung. TCR diversity was significantly greater in tumor than normal lung tissue. Tumor TCR diversity, when higher, was linked to shorter survival.

On this clonotype: Its antigen is unidentified.

A modified ARM-PCR protocol with three rounds of nested PCR amplified TCRbeta. One entry per CDR3 protein results from TCRdb running MiXCR on the multiplex PCR reads. The sample holds 90,000 to 120,000 distinct CDR3 sequences, around three fifths seen once. This sample's RNA came from whole unsorted tissue. Distant lung tissue was collected more than 3 cm away from the tumor edge. Trimming removed 8 bases at V and 7 bases at J, with 17 bases between. CDR3 length: 12 amino acids. Germline CDR1 reads DFQATT; CDR2 reads SNEGSKA (reference sequence). This receptor was identified in a man in his thirties or forties with non-small cell lung cancer. What was sequenced was distant non-tumor lung tissue. The rearrangement links TRBV20-1 to TRBJ1-2; maybe TRBD1 (6 bases). The chain's CDR3 is CSSGTGSVGYTF. CDR3 in DNA: TGCAGTTCTGGCACAGGGTCAGTTGGCTACACCTTC.